This T cell receptor (beta chain) was retrieved from a study of regulatory T cells in long-lasting Graves disease. Regarding the study as a whole: TCR diversity in persistent Graves' patients was below that of newly diagnosed ones. Fewer public clonotypes were shared by new patients (approximately 1,000) than by persistent patients (about 2,700).

With regard to this clonotype: Its antigen is not identified.

The time point: newly diagnosed GD, antithyroid drugs for less than 3 months. Preparation of the TCR library used RNA extracted from PBMCs. Germline CDR1 MGHRA, CDR2 YSYEKL. The germline V and J ends were trimmed by 0 bases and 1 base, with 9 bases remaining between them. CDR3 length: 15 amino acids. CDR3 regions were amplified by Arm-PCR using iRepertoire HTBI primers to build TCR beta libraries. TCRdb reprocessed the multiplex PCR reads with MiXCR, giving one entry per CDR3 protein. The sample holds roughly 510,000 distinct CDR3 sequences, around 15% seen once. This same sample was also taken into another study, of T cells in Graves' hyperthyroidism and ophthalmopathy.

This clonotype was sampled from a young man with Graves disease. The sequenced sample was peripheral blood mononuclear cells (PBMCs), obtained at new diagnosis, from a patient treated with antithyroid drugs. This chain uses TRBV4-1 with TRBJ1-1; D not certain. CDR3 nucleotide sequence: TGCGCCAGCAGCCAAGAGCGTTCGCAGAACACTGAAGCTTTCTTT. Its protein is CASSQERSQNTEAFF.